Shown below are 3 T cell receptor beta chains from a single sample sequenced in a study of OX40 agonist ivuxolimab in advanced cancers. Method: immunoSEQ multiplex PCR; TCRdb's copy keeps in-frame clones and lacks some. The sample records fewer than 65,000 clones, roughly 86% being singletons. The sequenced sample was CD4+ or CD8+ T cells sorted from blood, obtained in a trial of the OX40 agonist ivuxolimab. The source of these receptors is an adult with an advanced solid tumor such as melanoma, head and neck, liver or kidney cancer.

Details on this clone: Other DNA sequences within the sample encode an identical CDR3. This rearrangement joins TRBV6-1 to TRBJ1-2, with D uncertain. V was shortened by 1 base and J by 3 bases, with 12 bases between the two germline ends. Germline V gene data show CDR1 as MNHNS and CDR2 as SASEGT. The CDR3 is made up of 15 amino acids. The CDR3 DNA reads TGTGCCAGCAGTGAAGGGCTGGGCGGAGACTATGGCTACACCTTC. Protein: CASSEGLGGDYGYTF.

The chain links TRBV7-2 to TRBJ2-7; D gene uncertain. Deletions cut 1 base from V and 6 bases from J, with 13 bases between. The CDR3 consists of 14 residues. CDR1 is SGHTA, CDR2 FQGNSA, per germline. The CDR3 DNA reads as TGTGCCAGCAGCTTAGGACAAAGTTCACCCGAGCAGTACTTC. This encodes CASSLGQSSPEQYF.

CDR3 sequence: CASSLWTGRNEKLFF. The CDR3 coding sequence is TGTGCCAGCAGTCTCTGGACAGGGCGAAATGAAAAACTGTTTTTT. This rearrangement joins TRBV6-5 to TRBJ1-4, with TRBD1 matching 8 bases. J was trimmed by 5 bases and V by 5 bases; bases with no gene match: 7. The length of the CDR3 is 15 residues. Per germline, CDR1 MNHEY and CDR2 SVGAGI.